This T cell receptor (beta chain) was identified in a study of blood T cells in healthy people across ages. Then a second PCR, running about 6 to 11 cycles, was carried out with a sample-barcoded 5' primer and a J-beta primer mix. TCRdb processed the 5' RACE reads anew with MiXCR; each CDR3 protein has one entry. The sample lists approximately 780,000 distinct CDR3 sequences, around a quarter occurring once. These data also featured in a second study, about T cells of mothers and their children. Per that paper: Unrelated mother-child pairs always had slightly, but never significantly, lower normalized overlap than related pairs.

The source is a boy aged 5 to 17 in good health. The sequenced sample consisted of blood.

In DNA form, the CDR3 reads TGTGCCACCAGCCCTCGGGGTAACGAGCAGTACTTC. This gives the protein CATSPRGNEQYF. The chain joins TRBV24-1 to TRBJ2-7, with a weak D call TRBD2 (5 bases). CDR1 KGHDR and CDR2 SFDVKD come from the germline V gene. Trimming pared 7 bases from V and 5 bases from J, leaving 11 bases between. The CDR3 has 12 residues.